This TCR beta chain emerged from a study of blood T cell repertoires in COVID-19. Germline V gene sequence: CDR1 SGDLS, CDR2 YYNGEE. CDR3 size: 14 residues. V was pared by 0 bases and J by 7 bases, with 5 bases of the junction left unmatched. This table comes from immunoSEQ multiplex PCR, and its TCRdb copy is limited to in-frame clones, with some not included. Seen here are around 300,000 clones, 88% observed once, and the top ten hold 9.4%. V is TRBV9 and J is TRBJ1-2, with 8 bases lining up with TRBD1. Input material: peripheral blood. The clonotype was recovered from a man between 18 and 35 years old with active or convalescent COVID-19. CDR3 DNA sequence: TGTGCCAGCAGCGTAGTTTCAGGGGGCGTTGGCTACACCTTC. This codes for CASSVVSGGVGYTF.